One and the same sample provided the 2 T cell receptor beta chains below, sequenced in a study of cytomegalovirus exposure and HLA in healthy donors. PCR used 60 Vbeta primers and 13 Jbeta primers. TCRdb's copy holds only in-frame clones and misses some; the assay was immunoSEQ multiplex PCR. Here the sample spans 100,000 or so clones, roughly 77% being singletons. The sample taken for sequencing was PBMCs. Receptor source: a woman between 45 and 65 years old in good health and CMV-seropositive.

V gene TRBV18 combines with J gene TRBJ2-1; weak D call: TRBD1 (5 bases). The CDR3 sequence is 16 residues long. The germline V and J ends were trimmed by 2 bases and 2 bases, with 13 bases remaining between them. Per germline, CDR1 KGHSH and CDR2 LQKENI. This chain's CDR3 is CASSPVWQGAYNEQFF. The CDR3 nucleotides read TGTGCCAGCTCACCAGTGTGGCAGGGCGCCTACAATGAGCAGTTCTTC.

This clone was counted only a few times. The rearrangement joins TRBV4-1 to TRBJ2-3; D is unresolved. The V end lost 1 base, the J end lost 4 bases, and 6 bases lay between the germline ends. CDR3 length: 13 residues. The germline CDR1 and CDR2 sequences are MGHRA and YSYEKL. Written as DNA, the CDR3 is TGCGCCAGCAGCCAAGGGTTAGCAGATACGCAGTATTTT. Amino acids: CASSQGLADTQYF.